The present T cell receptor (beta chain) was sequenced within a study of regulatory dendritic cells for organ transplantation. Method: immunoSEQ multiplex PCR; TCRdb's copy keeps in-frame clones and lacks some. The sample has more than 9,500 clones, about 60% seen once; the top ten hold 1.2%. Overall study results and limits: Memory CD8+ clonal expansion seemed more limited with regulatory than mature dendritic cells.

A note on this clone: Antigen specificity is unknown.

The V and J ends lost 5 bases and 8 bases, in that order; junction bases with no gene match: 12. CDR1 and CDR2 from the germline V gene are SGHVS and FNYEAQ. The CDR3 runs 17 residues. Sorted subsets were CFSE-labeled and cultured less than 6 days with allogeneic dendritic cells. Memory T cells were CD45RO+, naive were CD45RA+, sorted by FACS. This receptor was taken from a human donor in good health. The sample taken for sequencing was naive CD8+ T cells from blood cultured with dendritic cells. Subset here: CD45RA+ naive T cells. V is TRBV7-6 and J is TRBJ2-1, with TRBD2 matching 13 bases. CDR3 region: CASSTRLAGGPFDEQFF. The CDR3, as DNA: TGTGCCAGCAGCACCCGACTAGCGGGGGGCCCTTTCGATGAGCAGTTCTTC.